This TCR beta chain originates from a study of CD8 T cells in ankylosing spondylitis. Notes on the study in general: Significant enrichment of disease-linked clones was reported in matched ankylosing spondylitis synovial fluid. Clones that were linked to disease were CD8+ and were relatively rare in peripheral blood.

TCRdb called the 5' RACE reads again in MiXCR, with one record for every CDR3 protein. The top ten clones hold 35% to 50% of a sample with over 30,000 distinct CDR3 sequences, approximately 17% of them seen once. This clonotype has just a few counts. The antigen is unknown. The TCR sequence derives from a male donor with ankylosing spondylitis or in good health (not recorded which). Sequenced material: blood.

CDR3 coding DNA: TGTGCCAGCAGTGGACAGGAATCCTACGAGCAGTACTTC. The encoded protein is CASSGQESYEQYF. The chain recombines TRBV25-1 with TRBJ2-7, with D possibly matching TRBD1 (6 bases). Germline assignment: CDR1 MGHDK and CDR2 SYGVNS. CDR3 length equals 13 residues. The germline V and J ends were trimmed by 4 bases and 1 base, with 8 bases remaining between them.